The rows below give T cell receptor beta chains drawn from one sample of a study of human T cells and chemical hapten exposure. Using its own MiXCR run on the RACE reads, TCRdb lists one record per CDR3 protein. The sample has some 44,000 distinct CDR3 sequences, around 9% seen once. The specimen was whole blood, collected in connection with sensitization to the hapten diphenylcyclopropenone (DPC). The receptor source for this set is a woman aged 40 to 55 with alopecia areata. Some clones in this sample may be carry-over from other donors' samples. Each CDR3 is given with its conserved first and last residue. Each record gives: V gene, D gene, clone size, J gene, CDR3 DNA, CDR3 protein. The D gene is left open where the match is weak. Only part of the rows carry a size: once, few, many, or a class if the clone is expanded.

TRBV5-1	.	many	TRBJ2-7	TGCGCCAGCAGATCCTCGGGGCCTGCCTACGAGCAGTACTTC	CASRSSGPAYEQYF
TRBV28	.	many	TRBJ2-7	TGTGCCAGCAGTGTTGGGACGGCGAAAGAGCAGTACTTC	CASSVGTAKEQYF
TRBV3-1	.	.	TRBJ1-3	TGTGCCAGCAGCCAAGGAGGGCGTGGAAACACCATATATTTT	CASSQGGRGNTIYF
TRBV19	.	many	TRBJ1-5	TGTGCCAGTAGTATACGGTCTGGGAACAATCAGCCCCAGCATTTT	CASSIRSGNNQPQHF
TRBV7-2	TRBD1	few	TRBJ1-1	TGTGCCAGCAGCTTGAGGGGGCGGGGAGAAGCTTTCTTT	CASSLRGRGEAFF
TRBV5-1	TRBD1	many	TRBJ2-7	TGCGCCAGCAGCTTGGAACAGGGGGCGTGGGAGCAGTACTTC	CASSLEQGAWEQYF
TRBV28	.	.	TRBJ2-1	TGTGCCAGCAGTTTAAGGGGTGAGCAGTTCTTC	CASSLRGEQFF
TRBV11-2	.	few	TRBJ2-5	TGTGCCGACCGGGACTCCGAAGGGACCCAGTACTTC	CADRDSEGTQYF
TRBV12-3/TRBV12-4	.	many	TRBJ1-3	TGTGCCAGCAGTTTACAGGTCAGCTCTGGAAACACCATATATTTT	CASSLQVSSGNTIYF
TRBV5-5	TRBD1	.	TRBJ2-5	TGTGCCAGCAGTTCCTCAGGACAGGATCTCAGGGAGACCCAGTACTTC	CASSSSGQDLRETQYF
TRBV7-8	.	.	TRBJ2-7	TGTGCCAACAGATTTGCCCGGTCAAGCTATTTCTCGGACTTC	CANRFARSSYFSDF
TRBV11-2	TRBD1	many	TRBJ1-2	TGTGCCAGCAGCTTAGGCGGGACAGGTTTTGGGACATCTAACTATGGCTACACCTTC	CASSLGGTGFGTSNYGYTF
TRBV19	.	many	TRBJ2-7	TGTGCCAGTAGCTTAATCCCCGGGACGCCCGGGCGGGACGAGCAGTACTTC	CASSLIPGTPGRDEQYF
TRBV6-4	.	.	TRBJ2-2	TGTGCCAGCAGTGACAAAAGCACCGGGGAGCTGTTTTTT	CASSDKSTGELFF
TRBV5-1	.	.	TRBJ2-3	TGCGCCAGCAGCTCGATGGGGAATAAGATTACGGATACGCAGTATTTT	CASSSMGNKITDTQYF
TRBV30	.	few	TRBJ2-7	TGTGCCTGGAGAATTGACATCTCCTACGAGCAGTACTTC	CAWRIDISYEQYF
TRBV24-1	.	.	TRBJ2-5	TGTGCCACCAGTGACAGGGGCGCGGGGGAGACCCAGTACTTC	CATSDRGAGETQYF
TRBV20-1	.	many	TRBJ1-5	TGCAGTGCTAGGGGGGGAGTGGAACAGCCCCAGCATTTT	CSARGGVEQPQHF
TRBV19	.	many	TRBJ1-2	TGTGCCAGTACCTTCGGGGGACCTAACTATGGCTACACCTTC	CASTFGGPNYGYTF
TRBV7-2	TRBD1	few	TRBJ1-1	TGTGCCAGCAGCTCTTTGACAGGGAGGACTGAAGCTTTCTTT	CASSSLTGRTEAFF
TRBV20-1	.	few	TRBJ1-5	TGCAGTGCTAGATCAGGGGTCAATCAGCCCCAGCATTTT	CSARSGVNQPQHF
TRBV12-3/TRBV12-4	.	many	TRBJ1-6	TGTGCCAGCAGTTTGGCATTTGGTCAGACCTCACCCCTCCACTTT	CASSLAFGQTSPLHF
TRBV7-6	.	many	TRBJ1-1	TGTGCCAGCAGTCGCGGCCCGAACACTGAAGCTTTCTTT	CASSRGPNTEAFF
TRBV12-3/TRBV12-4	.	many	TRBJ2-3	TGTGCCAGCAGTCGCAAATTACAGGAGAGGGGCACAGATACGCAGTATTTT	CASSRKLQERGTDTQYF
TRBV9	TRBD2	many	TRBJ2-3	TGTGCCAGCAGCTCGACTAGCGGGGCCCGCACAGATACGCAGTATTTT	CASSSTSGARTDTQYF
TRBV19	TRBD2	few	TRBJ2-3	TGTGCCAGTAGTGCTCGGGCTAGCGGGGGCACAGATACGCAGTATTTT	CASSARASGGTDTQYF
TRBV7-9	TRBD2	many	TRBJ2-7	TGTGCCAGCAGCCCGGGAGGGGAGGACGAGCAGTACTTC	CASSPGGEDEQYF
TRBV6-6	TRBD2	many	TRBJ2-5	TGTGCTACGGGGGGGTTTGGTGGCCCCCAAGAGACCCAGTACTTC	CATGGFGGPQETQYF
TRBV4-2	.	many	TRBJ2-3	TGTGCCAGCAGCCCACTGTGGGGGCCAGATACGCAGTATTTT	CASSPLWGPDTQYF
TRBV7-8	.	many	TRBJ2-6	TGTGCCAGCAGCTACCGGACGGCTTCCTCTGGGGCCAACGTCCTGACTTTC	CASSYRTASSGANVLTF
TRBV5-1	.	.	TRBJ1-4	TGCGCCAGCAGCTTGGTGAATAGCGCAGATGAAAAACTGTTTTTT	CASSLVNSADEKLFF
TRBV30	TRBD1	many	TRBJ2-7	TGTGCCTGGAGGGAAACAGGGGGCGCGTTGTACGAGCAGTACTTC	CAWRETGGALYEQYF
TRBV6-5	.	many	TRBJ2-3	TGTGCCAGCAGTTTAGGACAGTCAGGCACAGATACGCAGTATTTT	CASSLGQSGTDTQYF
TRBV6-1	.	.	TRBJ1-4	TGTGCCAGCAGGCCCGGCCCAAAAGAAAAACTGTTTTTT	CASRPGPKEKLFF
TRBV29-1	.	many	TRBJ2-1	TGCAGCGTGCAACTAGGGCCCTCCTACAATGAGCAGTTCTTC	CSVQLGPSYNEQFF
TRBV29-1	.	many	TRBJ2-1	TGCAGCGTTGAAGGGACCATGGAAAGCAACAATGAGCAGTTCTTC	CSVEGTMESNNEQFF
TRBV4-1	.	many	TRBJ2-2	TGCGCCAGCGGGGGGGCCGGTGGGGAGCTGTTTTTT	CASGGAGGELFF
TRBV6-5	.	many	TRBJ2-5	TGTGCCAGCAGTTACGCAGGGGGGACGTACCAAGAGACCCAGTACTTC	CASSYAGGTYQETQYF
TRBV11-2	TRBD1	few	TRBJ2-4	TGTGCCAGCAGCGTGGGACAGATAAACATTCAGTACTTC	CASSVGQINIQYF
TRBV7-6	.	many	TRBJ2-1	TGTGCCAGCAGCTTAGCAGTTGGAAATGAGCAGTTCTTC	CASSLAVGNEQFF